This T cell receptor (beta chain) was obtained from a study of glioma-infiltrating T cells after dendritic cell vaccination. Study-wide context: Samples are from glioblastoma patients in Phase I and II dendritic cell vaccine trials. Dendritic cell vaccine was injected intradermally three times, biweekly.

The germline CDR1 and CDR2 sequences are SGHDT and YYEEEE. V was pared by 5 bases and J by 7 bases, with 4 bases of the junction left unmatched. This CDR3 comprises 12 residues. Assay used: immunoSEQ multiplex PCR; TCRdb lists only in-frame clones, some missing. The table lists 71,000 or so clones, approximately 81% of them singletons. Notes on this clone: The antigen is undetermined.

Study-wide results and caveats: No direct clonality-survival link was found; a diverse polyclonal response may matter.

The chain joins TRBV5-6 to TRBJ1-2, with 8 bases fitting TRBD1. The sequencing here drew on blood, taken before dendritic cell vaccination. The sequence was obtained from a human donor with glioblastoma. CDR3 DNA: TGTGCCAGCAGTCAGGGGGCTGGTGGCTACACCTTC. Translating gives CASSQGAGGYTF.